Given below is one T cell receptor (beta chain) in context. Its antigen is not yet known. No base quality information exists; no much larger clone differs at one position. Receptor amplification or capture employed 5' RACE. The instrument was an Illumina HiSeq 2500. A second PCR of roughly 7 to 11 cycles was performed with a sample-barcoded 5' primer and a J-beta primer mix. A unique molecular identifier was introduced onto each TCR beta cDNA molecule by a template-switch 5' adaptor carrying 12 random nucleotides. At least 2.5 million CDR3-containing paired-end reads were obtained from each sample. The Mint cDNA synthesis kit, primed by a TRBC-specific oligonucleotide, was used to synthesize first-strand cDNA from all RNA. After uracil-DNA glycosylase treatment, a first 18-cycle PCR used universal primers M1SS and BC2_uni_R on all cDNA. Per the source publication's procedure: For normalization, 1 million high-quality reads were randomly selected from each sample, with every read carrying a distinct molecular identifier. Instead of being binned into consensus sequences, reads with shared molecular identifiers were discarded. MiTCR, with a Q25 quality threshold and the strictest error-elimination algorithm, was used for CDR3 identification, clonotype clustering and error correction. A nonparametric unseen species model using Euler transformation provided a lower-bound estimate of total TCR beta diversity. TCRdb applied fastp at Q25 and MiXCR to the public reads, then kept only in-frame beta chains. Here each entry gathers all rows of one CDR3 protein and keeps the most common genes and DNA. The V and J calls follow TCRdb's processing rather than the paper's. The sample records approximately 1.5 million distinct CDR3 sequences, about 32% of which are singletons. Over 9% of the sample lies in the top ten.

The data belong to a study of blood T cells in healthy people across ages (dated by TCRdb to 2014 to 2015). Broadly, across the study: In model experiments, template switching captured roughly one uniquely barcoded TCR beta cDNA molecule for every two T cells. To track age-related changes in TCR beta repertoire diversity, the study relied on deep sequencing normalized with unique cDNA molecular identifiers. Donors were grouped into four age groups: young (average about 15 years), middle-aged (less than 40), aged (approximately 58) and long-lived (approximately 81). To avoid experimental bias, donors of different ages were spread randomly across the sequencing lanes. For two donors (one aged 18 to 29 and one aged 80 or older), the study analyzed two additional independent replicas of 1 million unique cDNA reads from the same blood draw. Beyond this particular receptor, the publication reports: Observed TCR beta diversity per million T cells fell roughly linearly with age, and a significant reduction was already apparent by age around 40. Donor CMV infection status was unknown, potentially confounding age-related changes in expanded clonotypes. Because profiling used bulk unsorted PBMCs, naive and antigen-experienced compartments could not be compared conclusively. Compared with the aged group, the long-lived group had more naive CD4+ T cells, fewer expanded clones and increased TCR diversity, suggesting age selection. Observed TCR beta diversity correlated strongly with the percentage of naive T cells measured by flow cytometry. Estimates of total diversity based on one million sequenced T cells were considered lower bounds and underestimates.

CDR1 and CDR2, per the germline V gene, are KGHDR and SFDVKD. The CDR3 numbers 16 residues from cysteine through phenylalanine. The DNA shown is the 48-base CDR3, in frame from base 1. Germline trimming: 1 base from V, 8 bases from J; junction bases outside gene matches: 6. Donors were 39 systemically healthy Caucasian individuals from Russia aged roughly 6 to 95 years. Ten milliliters of peripheral blood were drawn from each donor into EDTA-treated Vacutainer tubes. Ficoll-Paque density-gradient centrifugation was used to isolate PBMCs, with at least 6.5 million per sample. Total RNA, at least 6 micrograms per sample, was extracted from PBMCs with Trizol reagent. For every donor, flow cytometry on a PBMC aliquot measured the percentage of naive CD45RAhigh/CD27high T cells.

The sequence was obtained from a woman aged 30 to 39 in good health. The chain employs TRBV24-1 and TRBJ2-1, and 11 junction bases match TRBD2. The specimen was blood. CDR3 protein: CATSDFTSGRLHEQFF. The DNA sequence is as follows: TGTGCCACCAGTGATTTCACTAGCGGGAGACTACATGAGCAGTTCTTC.